The 10 T cell receptor beta chains reported below all come from one sample, sequenced in a study of blood T cell repertoires in COVID-19. Repertoires were generated with immunoSEQ multiplex PCR, while TCRdb's copy carries only in-frame clones and drops some. The repertoire holds around 250,000 clones, approximately 85% seen once, with approximately 13% in the top ten. The sample consisted of peripheral blood. Source of these receptors: a man older than 75 with acute or convalescent COVID-19.

This chain uses TRBV6-6 with TRBJ1-6; TRBD1 is a possible D gene (5 bases). The germline gives CDR1 MNHNY, CDR2 SVGAGI (reference sequence). Trimming left V 6 bases short and J 7 bases short, with 10 bases between. The CDR3 extends over 13 amino acids. The CDR3 spells CASSPYRNSPLHF. The DNA for the CDR3 is TGTGCCAGCAGCCCCTACAGGAATTCACCCCTCCACTTT.

This clone has just one count. This sequence joins TRBV3-1 (or the pseudogene TRBV3-2) and TRBJ2-1; the match to TRBD2 covers 11 bases. V gave up 1 base and J gave up 6 bases; unmatched junction bases: 5. The CDR3 runs 16 residues. Per germline, CDR1 LGHDT and CDR2 YNNKEL (reference sequence). Here the CDR3 reads CASSQGLAGRGNEQFF. The CDR3 DNA sequence: TGTGCCAGCAGCCAAGGACTAGCGGGACGAGGCAATGAGCAGTTCTTC.

This clone was detected once. Germline and junction disagree at one end, which may indicate a read error. In DNA, the CDR3 is TGTGCCAGCAGCCCGGGGGTCTTC. This translates into CASSPGVF. The chain employs TRBV11-1 and TRBJ1-2; tentatively, D is TRBD1 (5 bases). Germline assignment: CDR1 SGHAT and CDR2 FQDESV (reference sequence). The CDR3 runs 8 residues.

The count of this clone is one. The genes are TRBV6-5 and TRBJ1-1, with D possibly matching TRBD1 (5 bases). The ends were cut back, 6 bases at V and 8 bases at J, with 16 bases in the middle. CDR1 and CDR2 from the germline V gene are MNHEY and SVGAGI. The CDR3 length is 13 residues. The CDR3 is CASSESGTVEAFF. The CDR3 DNA sequence: TGTGCCAGCAGCGAGTCTGGGACTGTCGAAGCTTTCTTT.

This chain connects TRBV27 to TRBJ1-6; 7 bases line up with TRBD1. The CDR3 has 16 residues. In germline, CDR1 is MNHEY, CDR2 SMNVEV (reference sequence). V lost 6 bases and J lost 5; bases outside the gene matches: 10. Written as DNA, the CDR3 is TGTGCCAGCAGCCCGACAGGGAGGCTAAATAATTCACCCCTCCACTTT. Encoded protein: CASSPTGRLNNSPLHF.

This chain links TRBV19 with TRBJ2-3, with D unclear. The germline gives CDR1 LNHDA, CDR2 SQIVND (reference sequence). Trimming removed 6 bases at V and 0 bases at J, with 22 bases between. The CDR3 length is 18 residues. CDR3 loop: CASRPVDRSPYSTDTQYF. Written as DNA, the CDR3 is TGTGCCAGTAGGCCGGTAGATAGATCTCCCTATAGCACAGATACGCAGTATTTT. Supplemented by reference TRBV19 and TRBJ2-3, the full variable domain reads DGGITQSPKYLFRKEGQNVTLSCEQNLNHDAMYWYRQDPGQGLRLIYYSQIVNDFQKGDIAEGYSVSREKKESFPLTVTSAQKNPTAFYLCASRPVDRSPYSTDTQYFGPGTRLTVL.

The chain has TRBV28 and TRBJ2-7, with 7 positions matching TRBD1. The CDR3 runs 14 residues. Germline trimming cut 6 bases from V and 2 bases from J; bases unmatched to any gene: 7. In germline, CDR1 is MDHEN, CDR2 SYDVKM. CDR3 DNA sequence: TGTGCCAGCAGCCTGACGACAGGGCCCTACGAGCAGTACTTC. The encoded protein is CASSLTTGPYEQYF.

Here the CDR3 DNA reads TGTGCCAGTAGTATAGGCGGGGGCACCGGGGAGCTGTTTTTT. It yields the protein CASSIGGGTGELFF. V gene TRBV19 combines with J gene TRBJ2-2; 7 nucleotides align to TRBD2. With 1 base clipped from V and 4 bases from J, the junction kept 0 bases outside the gene matches. The CDR3 is 14 amino acids. CDR1 is LNHDA and CDR2 is SQIVND in the germline V gene (reference sequence).

The chain carries TRBV6-1 and TRBJ2-4, with D maybe TRBD1 (6 bases). Germline assignment: CDR1 MNHNS and CDR2 SASEGT. CDR3 length: 17 residues. The V end was cut by 1 base, the J end by 0 bases, with 13 bases between. The CDR3 region has the DNA TGTGCCAGCAGTGAAGATGGGGGCGGACTAGCCAAAAACATTCAGTACTTC. Translated: CASSEDGGGLAKNIQYF.

The genes are TRBV5-1 and TRBJ2-7; 8 positions match TRBD1. V gave up 2 bases and J gave up 6 bases; unmatched junction bases: 10. Germline V gene sequence: CDR1 SGHRS, CDR2 YFSETQ. CDR3 length: 15 residues. The CDR3, as DNA: TGCGCCAGCAGCTTATCGGGACAGGTTCAAGGCGAGCAGTACTTC. This sequence encodes CASSLSGQVQGEQYF.